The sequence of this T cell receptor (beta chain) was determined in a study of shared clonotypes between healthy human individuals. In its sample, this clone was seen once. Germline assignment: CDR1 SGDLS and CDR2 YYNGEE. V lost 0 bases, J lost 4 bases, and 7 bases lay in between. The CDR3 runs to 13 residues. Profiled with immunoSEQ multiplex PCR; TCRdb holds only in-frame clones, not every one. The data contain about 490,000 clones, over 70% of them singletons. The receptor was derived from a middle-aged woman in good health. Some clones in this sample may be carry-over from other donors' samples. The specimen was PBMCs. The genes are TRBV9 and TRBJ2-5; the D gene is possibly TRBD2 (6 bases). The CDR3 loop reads CASSVDGGETQYF. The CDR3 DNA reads TGTGCCAGCAGCGTAGACGGGGGAGAGACCCAGTACTTC.